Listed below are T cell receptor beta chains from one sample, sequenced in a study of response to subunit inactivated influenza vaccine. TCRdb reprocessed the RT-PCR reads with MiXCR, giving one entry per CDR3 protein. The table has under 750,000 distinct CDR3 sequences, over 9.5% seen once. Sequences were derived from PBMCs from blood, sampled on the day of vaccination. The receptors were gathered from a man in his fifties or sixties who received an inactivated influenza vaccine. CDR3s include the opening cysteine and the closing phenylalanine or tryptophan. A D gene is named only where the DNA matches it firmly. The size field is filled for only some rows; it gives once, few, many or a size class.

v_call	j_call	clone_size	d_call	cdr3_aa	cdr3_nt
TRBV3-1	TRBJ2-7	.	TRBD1	CASSGTTGGGTYEQYF	TGTGCCAGCAGCGGGACAACAGGGGGCGGTACCTACGAGCAGTACTTC
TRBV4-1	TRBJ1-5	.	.	CASSQGRPNQPQHF	TGCGCCAGCAGCCAAGGGAGGCCCAATCAGCCCCAGCATTTT
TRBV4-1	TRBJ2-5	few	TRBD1	CASSHSGTVQETQYF	TGCGCCAGCAGCCATTCCGGGACAGTACAAGAGACCCAGTACTTC
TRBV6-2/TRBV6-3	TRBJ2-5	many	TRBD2	CASSYRGLAGFQETQYF	TGTGCCAGCAGTTACCGTGGACTAGCGGGATTCCAAGAGACCCAGTACTTC
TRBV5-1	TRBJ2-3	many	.	CASSLDVQSTDTQYF	TGCGCCAGCAGCTTGGATGTCCAGAGCACAGATACGCAGTATTTT
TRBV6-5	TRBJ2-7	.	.	CASSSGQRGMHEQYF	TGTGCCAGCAGTTCTGGACAGAGAGGTATGCACGAGCAGTACTTC
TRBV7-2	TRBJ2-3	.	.	CASSFQGRASTDTQYF	TGTGCCAGCAGCTTCCAGGGGCGGGCTAGCACAGATACGCAGTATTTT
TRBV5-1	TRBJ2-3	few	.	CASSLEKIRTDTQYF	TGCGCCAGCAGCCTAGAGAAAATTCGCACAGATACGCAGTATTTT
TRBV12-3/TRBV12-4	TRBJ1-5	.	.	CASSLRQPQHF	TGTGCCAGCAGTTTAAGACAGCCCCAGCATTTT
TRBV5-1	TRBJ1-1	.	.	CASRLTGPSKSDTEAFF	TGCGCCAGCAGATTGACCGGCCCCTCTAAATCGGACACTGAAGCTTTCTTT
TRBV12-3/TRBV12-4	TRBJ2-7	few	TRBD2	CASSRVGRDSYEQYF	TGTGCCAGCAGCCGAGTAGGGAGGGACTCCTACGAGCAGTACTTC
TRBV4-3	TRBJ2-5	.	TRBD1	CASSQDRGRWETQYF	TGCGCCAGCAGCCAGGACAGGGGGCGATGGGAGACCCAGTACTTC